This T cell receptor (beta chain) was documented in a study of shared clonotypes between healthy human individuals. Study-wide results and caveats: Incompleteness in sorted-subset sequencing, despite large depth, was shown by rarefaction.

Sequenced by immunoSEQ multiplex PCR; TCRdb stores in-frame clones only, minus some. Here the sample spans about 2.4 million clones, 90% to 95% being singletons. CDR3 length equals 15 residues. The germline CDR1 and CDR2 sequences are SGHAT and FQNNGV. Trimming stripped 3 bases from V and 3 bases from J, with 11 bases between. Worth noting for this clone: Its target is unknown.

Sequences were obtained from naive CD4+ T cells sorted from blood. Subset in this sample: CD45RA+ positively selected. The sequence was collected from a man between 18 and 29 years old in good health. The rearrangement links TRBV11-2 to TRBJ2-2; possibly TRBD1 or TRBD2 for D (5 bases each). The CDR3, as DNA: TGTGCCAGCAGCTTGCAGGGAGTGGACACCGGGGAGCTGTTTTTT. Its translation: CASSLQGVDTGELFF.